This T cell receptor beta chain comes out of a study of blood T cell repertoires in COVID-19. How the authors handled the data: Nucleated cell number was recorded as an estimate derived from reference gene primer amplification. Generated by immunoSEQ multiplex PCR, the TCRdb table keeps only in-frame clones and is missing some. V and J calls and clone size are given by that table; D and trimming were obtained from the DNA. Among 150,000 to 200,000 clones, 70% to 80% were seen once, and the ten largest hold around 5.4%. The CDR3 has 15 residues. Losses at the gene ends were 7 bases for V and 4 bases for J; bases not matched to a gene: 10. Germline V CDR1 and CDR2: SNHLY, FYNNEI.

The chain joins TRBV2 to TRBJ2-3; 8 positions agree with TRBD1. Sequenced input: peripheral blood. This TCR was sampled from a woman aged 40 to 50 with COVID-19, enrolled during active disease. The CDR3 DNA reads TGTGCCAGCAAGGCTACAGGGGGAGTGCCAGATACGCAGTATTTT. Protein product: CASKATGGVPDTQYF.